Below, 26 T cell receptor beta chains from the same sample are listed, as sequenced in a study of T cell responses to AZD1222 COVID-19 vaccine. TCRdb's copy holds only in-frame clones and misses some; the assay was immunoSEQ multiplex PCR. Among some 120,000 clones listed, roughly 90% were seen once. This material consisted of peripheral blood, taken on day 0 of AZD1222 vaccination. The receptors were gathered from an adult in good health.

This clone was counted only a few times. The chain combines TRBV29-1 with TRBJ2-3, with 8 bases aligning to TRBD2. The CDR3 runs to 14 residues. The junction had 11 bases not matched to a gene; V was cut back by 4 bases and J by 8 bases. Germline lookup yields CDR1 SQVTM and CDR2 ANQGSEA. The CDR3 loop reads CSVGFSGGAGTQYF. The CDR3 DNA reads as TGCAGCGTTGGGTTCAGCGGGGGAGCAGGTACGCAGTATTTT.

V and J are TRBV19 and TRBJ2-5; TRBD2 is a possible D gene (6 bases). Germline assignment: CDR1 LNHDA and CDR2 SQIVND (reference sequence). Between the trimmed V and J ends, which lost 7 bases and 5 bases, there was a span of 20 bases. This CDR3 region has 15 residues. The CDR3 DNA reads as TGTGCCAGTAAATACCGCGGGGTCAATAGGGAGACCCAGTACTTC. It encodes CASKYRGVNRETQYF.

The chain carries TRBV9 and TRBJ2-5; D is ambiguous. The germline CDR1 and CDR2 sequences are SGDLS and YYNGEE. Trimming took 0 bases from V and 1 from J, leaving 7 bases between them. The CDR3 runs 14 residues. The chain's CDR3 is CASSVVDSQETQYF. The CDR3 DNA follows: TGTGCCAGCAGCGTAGTGGATTCCCAAGAGACCCAGTACTTC.

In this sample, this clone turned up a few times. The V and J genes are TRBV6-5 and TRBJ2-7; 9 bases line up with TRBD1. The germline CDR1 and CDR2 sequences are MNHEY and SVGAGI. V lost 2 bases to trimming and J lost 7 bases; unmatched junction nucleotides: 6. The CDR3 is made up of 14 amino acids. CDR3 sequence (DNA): TGTGCCAGCAGTTACAGGGGACAGGGTTTAGAGCAGTACTTC. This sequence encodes CASSYRGQGLEQYF.

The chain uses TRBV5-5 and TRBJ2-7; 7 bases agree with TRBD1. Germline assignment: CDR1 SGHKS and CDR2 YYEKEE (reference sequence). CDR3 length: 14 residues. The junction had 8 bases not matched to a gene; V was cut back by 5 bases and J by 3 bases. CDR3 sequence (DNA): TGTGCCAGCAGTCCTAGGGGACAGAGCTACGAGCAGTACTTC. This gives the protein CASSPRGQSYEQYF.

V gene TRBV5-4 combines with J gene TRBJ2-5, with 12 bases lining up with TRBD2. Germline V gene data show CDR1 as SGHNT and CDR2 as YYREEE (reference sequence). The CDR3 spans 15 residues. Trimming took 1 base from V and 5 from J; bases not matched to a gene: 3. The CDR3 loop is CASSLRTSGTETQYF. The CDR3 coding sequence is TGTGCCAGCAGCTTGAGGACTAGCGGGACTGAGACCCAGTACTTC.

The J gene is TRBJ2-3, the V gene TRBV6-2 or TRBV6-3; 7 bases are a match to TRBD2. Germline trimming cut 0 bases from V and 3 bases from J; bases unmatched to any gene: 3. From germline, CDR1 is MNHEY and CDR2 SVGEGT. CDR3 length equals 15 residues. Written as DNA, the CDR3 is TGTGCCAGCAGTTACTCGGGGCGGGAGACAGATACGCAGTATTTT. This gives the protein CASSYSGRETDTQYF.

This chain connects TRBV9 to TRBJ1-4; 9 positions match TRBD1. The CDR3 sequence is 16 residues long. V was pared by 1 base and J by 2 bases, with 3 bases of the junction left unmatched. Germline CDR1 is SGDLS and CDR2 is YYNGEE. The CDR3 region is CASSVTGGGTNEKLFF. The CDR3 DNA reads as TGTGCCAGCAGCGTAACAGGGGGCGGCACTAATGAAAAACTGTTTTTT.

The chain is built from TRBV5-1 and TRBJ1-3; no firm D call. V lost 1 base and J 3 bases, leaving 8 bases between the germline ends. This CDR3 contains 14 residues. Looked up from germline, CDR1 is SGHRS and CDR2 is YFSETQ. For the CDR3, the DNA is TGCGCCAGCAGCTTGATGGCTGATGGAAACACCATATATTTT. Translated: CASSLMADGNTIYF. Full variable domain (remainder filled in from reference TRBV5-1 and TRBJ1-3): KAGVTQTPRYLIKTRGQQVTLSCSPISGHRSVSWYQQTPGQGLQFLFEYFSETQRNKGNFPGRFSGRQFSNSRSEMNVSTLELGDSALYLCASSLMADGNTIYFGEGSWLTVV.

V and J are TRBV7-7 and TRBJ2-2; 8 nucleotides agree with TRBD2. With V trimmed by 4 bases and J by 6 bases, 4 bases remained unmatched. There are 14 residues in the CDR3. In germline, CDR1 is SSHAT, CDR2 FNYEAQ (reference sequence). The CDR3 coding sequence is TGTGCCAGCAGCTCGGGGGGGAGTGCCGGGGAGCTGTTTTTT. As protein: CASSSGGSAGELFF.

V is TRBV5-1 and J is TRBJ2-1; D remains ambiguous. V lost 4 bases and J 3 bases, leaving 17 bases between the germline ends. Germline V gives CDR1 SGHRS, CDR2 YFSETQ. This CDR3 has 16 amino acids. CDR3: CASSHAGPPDYNEQFF. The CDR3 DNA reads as TGCGCCAGCAGCCATGCAGGCCCCCCGGACTACAATGAGCAGTTCTTC.

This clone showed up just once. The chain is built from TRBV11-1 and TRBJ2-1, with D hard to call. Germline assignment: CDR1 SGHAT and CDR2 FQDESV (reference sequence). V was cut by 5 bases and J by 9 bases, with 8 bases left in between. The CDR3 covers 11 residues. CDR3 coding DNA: TGTGCCAGCAGCCCGGGCGGTGAGCAGTTCTTC. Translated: CASSPGGEQFF.

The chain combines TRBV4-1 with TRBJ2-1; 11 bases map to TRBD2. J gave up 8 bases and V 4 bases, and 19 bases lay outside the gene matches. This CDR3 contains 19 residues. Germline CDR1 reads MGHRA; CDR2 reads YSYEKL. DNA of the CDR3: TGCGCCAGCAGCCTCTTTGCTTTTGTAGCGGGAGGGCCTGGAGATGAGCAGTTCTTC. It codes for CASSLFAFVAGGPGDEQFF.

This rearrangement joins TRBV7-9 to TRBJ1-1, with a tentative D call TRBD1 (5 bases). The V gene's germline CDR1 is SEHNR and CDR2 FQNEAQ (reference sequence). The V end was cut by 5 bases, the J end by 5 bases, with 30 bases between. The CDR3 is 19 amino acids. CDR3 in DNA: TGTGCCAGCAGCGCCCCCCTGAAGGGGCCGGGGTTTTTTCCAACTGAAGCTTTCTTT. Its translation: CASSAPLKGPGFFPTEAFF.

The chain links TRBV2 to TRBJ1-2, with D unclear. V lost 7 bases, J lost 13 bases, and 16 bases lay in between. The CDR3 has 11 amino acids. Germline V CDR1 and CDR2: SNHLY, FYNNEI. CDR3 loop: CASTLSVLSTF. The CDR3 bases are TGTGCCAGCACGCTTTCGGTACTCAGCACCTTC.

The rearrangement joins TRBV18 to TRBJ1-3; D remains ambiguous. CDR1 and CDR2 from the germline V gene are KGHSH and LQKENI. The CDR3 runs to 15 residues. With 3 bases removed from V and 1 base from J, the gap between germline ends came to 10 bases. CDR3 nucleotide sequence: TGTGCCAGCTCACCCACCGACAAGTCTGGAAACACCATATATTTT. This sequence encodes CASSPTDKSGNTIYF.

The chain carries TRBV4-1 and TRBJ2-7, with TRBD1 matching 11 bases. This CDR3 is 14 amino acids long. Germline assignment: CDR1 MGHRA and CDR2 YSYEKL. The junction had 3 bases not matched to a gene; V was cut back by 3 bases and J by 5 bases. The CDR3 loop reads CASSQGTGGNEQYF. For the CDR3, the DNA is TGCGCCAGCAGCCAGGGGACAGGGGGTAACGAGCAGTACTTC.

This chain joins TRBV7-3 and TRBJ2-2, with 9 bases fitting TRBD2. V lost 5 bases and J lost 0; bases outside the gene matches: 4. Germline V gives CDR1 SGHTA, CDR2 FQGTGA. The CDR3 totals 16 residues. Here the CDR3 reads CASSALAGSNTGELFF. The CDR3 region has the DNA TGTGCCAGCAGCGCCCTAGCGGGATCGAACACCGGGGAGCTGTTTTTT.

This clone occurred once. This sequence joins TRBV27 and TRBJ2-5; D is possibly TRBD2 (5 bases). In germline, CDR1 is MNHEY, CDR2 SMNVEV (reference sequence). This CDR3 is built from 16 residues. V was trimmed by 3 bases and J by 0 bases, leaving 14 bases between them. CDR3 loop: CASSFTNPGYQETQYF. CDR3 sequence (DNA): TGTGCCAGCAGTTTTACCAACCCGGGATACCAAGAGACCCAGTACTTC.

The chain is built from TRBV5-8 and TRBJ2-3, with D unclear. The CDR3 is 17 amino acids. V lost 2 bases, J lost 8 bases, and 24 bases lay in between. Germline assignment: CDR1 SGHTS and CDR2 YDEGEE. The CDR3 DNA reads TGTGCCAGCAGCTTATTGGCGCAGTCTCAATCCACGGGTACGCAGTATTTT. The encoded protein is CASSLLAQSQSTGTQYF.

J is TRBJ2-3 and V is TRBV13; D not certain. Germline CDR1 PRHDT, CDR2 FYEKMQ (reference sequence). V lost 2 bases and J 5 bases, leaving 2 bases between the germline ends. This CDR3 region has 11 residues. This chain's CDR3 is CASSLRDTQYF. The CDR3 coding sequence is TGTGCCAGCAGCTTAAGAGATACGCAGTATTTT.

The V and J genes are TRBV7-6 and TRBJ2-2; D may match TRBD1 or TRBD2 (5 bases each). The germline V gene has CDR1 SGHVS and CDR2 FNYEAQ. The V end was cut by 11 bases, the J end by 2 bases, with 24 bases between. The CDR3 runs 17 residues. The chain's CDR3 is CAGGSGPGRSNTGELFF. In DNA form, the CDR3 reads TGTGCCGGGGGATCTGGGCCAGGGCGATCAAACACCGGGGAGCTGTTTTTT.

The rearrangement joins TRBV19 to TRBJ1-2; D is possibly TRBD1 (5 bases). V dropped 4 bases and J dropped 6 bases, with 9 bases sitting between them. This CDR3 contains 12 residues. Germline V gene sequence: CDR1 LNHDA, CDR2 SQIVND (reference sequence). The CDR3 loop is CASSTDIHGYTF. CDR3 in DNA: TGTGCCAGTAGTACGGACATCCATGGCTACACCTTC.

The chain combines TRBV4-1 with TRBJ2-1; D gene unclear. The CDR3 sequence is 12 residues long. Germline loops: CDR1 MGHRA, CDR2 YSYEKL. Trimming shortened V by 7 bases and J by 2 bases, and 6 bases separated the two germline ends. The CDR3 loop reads CASKAAYNEQFF. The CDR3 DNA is TGCGCCAGCAAGGCAGCCTACAATGAGCAGTTCTTC.

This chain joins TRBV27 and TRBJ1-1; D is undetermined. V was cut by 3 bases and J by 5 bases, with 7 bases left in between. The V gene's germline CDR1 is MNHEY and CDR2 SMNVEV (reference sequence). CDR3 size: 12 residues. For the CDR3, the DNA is TGTGCCAGCAGTTTTTTTGGGACTGAAGCTTTCTTT. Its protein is CASSFFGTEAFF.

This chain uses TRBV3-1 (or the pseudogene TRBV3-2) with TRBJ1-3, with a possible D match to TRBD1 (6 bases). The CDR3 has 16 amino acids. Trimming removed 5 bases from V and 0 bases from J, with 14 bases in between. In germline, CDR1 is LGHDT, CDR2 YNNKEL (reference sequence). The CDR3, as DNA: TGTGCCAGCAGCGCGAACCCGACAGGCTCTGGAAACACCATATATTTT. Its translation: CASSANPTGSGNTIYF.